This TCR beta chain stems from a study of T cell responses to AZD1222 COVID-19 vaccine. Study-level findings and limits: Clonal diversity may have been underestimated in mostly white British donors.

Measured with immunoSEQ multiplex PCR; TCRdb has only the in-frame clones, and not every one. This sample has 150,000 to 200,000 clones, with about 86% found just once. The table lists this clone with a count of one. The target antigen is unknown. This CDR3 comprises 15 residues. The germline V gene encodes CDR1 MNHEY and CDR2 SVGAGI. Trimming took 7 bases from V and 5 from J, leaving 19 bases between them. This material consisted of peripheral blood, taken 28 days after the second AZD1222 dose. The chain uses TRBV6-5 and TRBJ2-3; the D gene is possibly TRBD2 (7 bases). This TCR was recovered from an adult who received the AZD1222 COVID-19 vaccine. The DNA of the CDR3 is TGTGCCAGCACCAGGAGGGGGGGCGGTTTAGATACGCAGTATTTT. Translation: CASTRRGGGLDTQYF.